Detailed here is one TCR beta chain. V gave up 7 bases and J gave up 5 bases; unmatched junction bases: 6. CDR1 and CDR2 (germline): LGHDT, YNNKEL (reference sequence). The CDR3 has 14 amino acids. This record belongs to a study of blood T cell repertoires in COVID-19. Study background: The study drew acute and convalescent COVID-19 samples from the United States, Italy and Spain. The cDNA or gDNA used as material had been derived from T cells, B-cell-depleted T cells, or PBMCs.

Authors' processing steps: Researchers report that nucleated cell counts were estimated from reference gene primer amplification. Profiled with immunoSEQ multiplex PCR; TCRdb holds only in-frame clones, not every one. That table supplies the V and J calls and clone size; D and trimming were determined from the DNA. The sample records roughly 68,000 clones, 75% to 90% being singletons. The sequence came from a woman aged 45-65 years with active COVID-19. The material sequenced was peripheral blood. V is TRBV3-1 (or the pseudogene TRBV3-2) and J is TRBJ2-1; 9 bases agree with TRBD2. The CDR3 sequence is CASTGLAGNNEQFF. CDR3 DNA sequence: TGTGCCAGCACCGGGCTAGCGGGGAACAATGAGCAGTTCTTC.